Listed here are 30 T cell receptor beta chains from one sample, sequenced in a study of T cell changes during pregnancy in multiple sclerosis. The data were produced by immunoSEQ multiplex PCR, yet TCRdb's version contains in-frame clones alone and is incomplete. The table lists approximately 44,000 clones, more than 85% of them singletons, with around 7% in the top ten. The sample here was CD8+ T cells from peripheral blood mononuclear cells, taken in the third trimester of pregnancy. These receptors all stem from a female donor with multiple sclerosis, enrolled in a pregnancy study.

V is TRBV16 and J is TRBJ1-1; 7 nucleotides match TRBD1. Germline V gene lookup returns CDR1 KGHSY and CDR2 FQNENV. Germline trimming cut 7 bases from V and 0 bases from J; bases unmatched to any gene: 8. The CDR3 runs 15 residues. The CDR3 loop is CASMSTGSMNTEAFF. In nucleotides, the CDR3 is TGTGCCAGCATGTCGACAGGGTCAATGAACACTGAAGCTTTCTTT.

The V and J genes are TRBV2 and TRBJ2-1, with D possibly TRBD2 on 5 matching bases. Trimming pared 8 bases from V and 6 bases from J, leaving 8 bases between. Germline assignment: CDR1 SNHLY and CDR2 FYNNEI. The CDR3 spans 11 residues. CDR3 sequence reads: CASGRVNEQFF. CDR3 coding DNA: TGTGCCAGCGGGAGAGTCAATGAGCAGTTCTTC.

The chain joins TRBV28 to TRBJ2-7; TRBD2 aligns across 10 bases. The CDR3 consists of 14 residues. The ends lost 3 bases at V and 4 bases at J; junction bases unmatched: 3. Germline CDR1 is MDHEN and CDR2 is SYDVKM. CDR3: CASSFGTSVYEQYF. The CDR3 region has the DNA TGTGCCAGCAGTTTCGGGACTAGCGTTTACGAGCAGTACTTC.

CDR3 residues: CASNPDSDSGNTIYF. The CDR3 DNA sequence: TGTGCCAGTAATCCCGACAGCGACTCTGGAAACACCATATATTTT. This chain uses TRBV19 with TRBJ1-3; D is possibly TRBD1 (5 bases). CDR3 size: 15 residues. With 7 bases removed from V and 0 bases from J, the gap between germline ends came to 13 bases. CDR1 is LNHDA, CDR2 SQIVND, per germline (reference sequence).

This clone was picked up one time. V is TRBV9 and J is TRBJ2-7, with 12 bases identical to TRBD2. Per the germline V gene, CDR1 is SGDLS and CDR2 is YYNGEE. V lost 5 bases and J lost 0; bases outside the gene matches: 3. The CDR3 spans 15 residues. The CDR3 coding sequence is TGTGCCAGCAGTGCGACTAGCGGGGGCTCCTACGAGCAGTACTTC. Protein product: CASSATSGGSYEQYF.

This chain uses TRBV9 with TRBJ2-2; 7 bases map to TRBD1. V shed 4 bases and J 1 base; nucleotides not matched to a gene: 10. This CDR3 region has 17 residues. Germline V gives CDR1 SGDLS, CDR2 YYNGEE. For the CDR3, the DNA is TGTGCCAGCAGCCCTATGTCCGGGACAGAGAACACCGGGGAGCTGTTTTTT. Its translation: CASSPMSGTENTGELFF.

This sequence joins TRBV27 and TRBJ1-5, with D possibly being TRBD1 (5 bases). Germline loops: CDR1 MNHEY, CDR2 SMNVEV (reference sequence). Trimming shortened V by 2 bases and J by 2 bases, and 10 bases separated the two germline ends. The CDR3 length is 15 residues. CDR3 region: CASSLLGGGNQPQHF. CDR3 in DNA: TGTGCCAGCAGTTTACTGGGGGGAGGCAATCAGCCCCAGCATTTT.

On this clone: A read error may account for a junction end that differs from germline. The J gene is TRBJ2-2, the V gene TRBV5-1, with TRBD2 as a possible D gene (6 bases). The CDR3 loop spans 13 amino acids. The germline V gene has CDR1 SGHRS and CDR2 YFSETQ. CDR3 sequence: CASTGVIGGELFF. The CDR3 DNA sequence: TGCGCGAGCACGGGGGTAATCGGCGGGGAGCTGTTTTTT.

A single count supports this clone. The rearrangement uses TRBV7-8 and TRBJ2-7; 7 bases align to TRBD1. Germline-derived CDR1 and CDR2 are SGHVS and FQNEAQ. The CDR3 is 17 residues long. With V trimmed by 5 bases and J by 2 bases, 15 bases remained unmatched. This CDR3 reads CASSPGQRSYIAYEQYF. The CDR3 nucleotides read TGTGCCAGCAGCCCGGGACAGCGGTCCTATATCGCCTACGAGCAGTACTTC. Filled out from reference TRBV7-8 and TRBJ2-7, the complete variable domain reads GAGVSQSPRYKVAKRGQDVALRCDPISGHVSLFWYQQALGQGPEFLTYFQNEAQLDKSGLPSDRFFAERPEGSVSTLKIQRTQQEDSAVYLCASSPGQRSYIAYEQYFGPGTRLTVT.

This clone counts as medium-sized. One end of the junction is discordant with germline, which a read error may explain. The V call is TRBV4-3, the J call TRBJ2-5; D unresolved. This CDR3 region has 15 residues. Germline V gene sequence: CDR1 LGHNA, CDR2 YSLEER. The CDR3 DNA sequence: TGCGCCAGCAGCCAAGATGAGCGCCTTAAAGACACCCAGTACTTC. Its protein product is CASSQDERLKDTQYF.

This chain uses TRBV7-8 with TRBJ1-4, with 10 positions matching TRBD1. The CDR3 sequence is 18 residues long. CDR1 is SGHVS and CDR2 is FQNEAQ in the germline V gene. V shed 4 bases and J 4 bases; nucleotides not matched to a gene: 12. Here the CDR3 DNA reads TGTGCCAGCAGCTCCCTTCAGGGAGACAGGGGGCATAATGAAAAACTGTTTTTT. This translates into CASSSLQGDRGHNEKLFF.

The chain joins TRBV29-1 to TRBJ1-2, with a tentative D call TRBD1 (5 bases). Germline loops: CDR1 SQVTM, CDR2 ANQGSEA. Trimming stripped 5 bases from V and 4 bases from J, with 17 bases between. This CDR3 is 14 amino acids long. In DNA form, the CDR3 reads TGCAGCGTTAGATCTAAGGGGCGGATCTATGGCTACACCTTC. Its protein is CSVRSKGRIYGYTF.

This sequence joins TRBV11-2 and TRBJ1-2; D is perhaps TRBD1 (5 bases). CDR3 length equals 14 residues. Germline V CDR1 and CDR2: SGHAT, FQNNGV. V gave up 1 base and J gave up 6 bases, with 12 bases separating them. CDR3 protein: CASSLAGGGDGYTF. The CDR3 DNA sequence: TGTGCCAGCAGCTTAGCTGGGGGGGGAGATGGCTACACCTTC.

This CDR3 is CASILTGVETQYF. In nucleotides, the CDR3 is TGTGCCAGCATCCTGACAGGGGTAGAGACCCAGTACTTC. The chain carries TRBV7-9 and TRBJ2-5; 8 bases match TRBD1. Germline V gives CDR1 SEHNR, CDR2 FQNEAQ (reference sequence). Unmatched junction bases numbered 5, after V lost 7 bases and J lost 4 bases. The CDR3 length is 13 residues.

Here the CDR3 reads CASSVDNEQFF. CDR3 sequence (DNA): TGTGCCAGCTCGGTGGACAATGAGCAGTTCTTC. V usage is TRBV6-5 and J usage is TRBJ2-1; no clear D gene. Germline V CDR1 and CDR2: MNHEY, SVGAGI. This CDR3 has 11 residues. With 8 bases removed from V and 5 bases from J, the gap between germline ends came to 7 bases.

The chain carries TRBV29-1 and TRBJ2-7; 9 bases map to TRBD2. CDR1 is SQVTM and CDR2 is ANQGSEA in the germline V gene. CDR3 length: 17 amino acids. The V segment lost 7 bases and the J segment 3 bases; nucleotides outside the gene matches: 19. CDR3 loop: CSALGLATGTVVYEQYF. The CDR3 DNA reads TGCAGCGCACTCGGACTAGCGACAGGCACCGTAGTCTACGAGCAGTACTTC.

This chain joins TRBV7-8 and TRBJ2-5, with 8 bases aligning to TRBD2. J was trimmed by 1 base and V by 2 bases; bases with no gene match: 3. The CDR3 length is 15 residues. Germline lookup yields CDR1 SGHVS and CDR2 FQNEAQ. CDR3 sequence reads: CASSLNSGVQETQYF. In DNA form, the CDR3 reads TGTGCCAGCAGCTTAAATAGCGGGGTCCAAGAGACCCAGTACTTC.

The V call is TRBV5-4, the J call TRBJ2-7, with D possibly TRBD2 on 5 matching bases. V was clipped by 3 bases and J by 2 bases, with 15 bases between them. The CDR3 length is 15 residues. Germline values: CDR1 SGHNT, CDR2 YYREEE (reference sequence). The CDR3 loop reads CASSWSGKGTYEQYF. CDR3 sequence (DNA): TGTGCCAGCAGCTGGTCGGGGAAAGGAACCTACGAGCAGTACTTC. The entire variable domain, with the rest obtained from reference TRBV5-4 and TRBJ2-7, is as follows: ETGVTQSPTHLIKTRGQQVTLRCSSQSGHNTVSWYQQALGQGPQFIFQYYREEENGRGNFPPRFSGLQFPNYSSELNVNALELDDSALYLCASSWSGKGTYEQYFGPGTRLTVT.

The chain uses TRBV7-8 and TRBJ2-3, with D perhaps TRBD2 (5 bases). Trimming removed 5 bases from V and 6 bases from J, with 15 bases in between. This CDR3 has 14 residues. Germline V gene lookup returns CDR1 SGHVS and CDR2 FQNEAQ. CDR3 nucleotide sequence: TGTGCCAGCAGCCCTCGTGGAGGATTGGATACGCAGTATTTT. Translation gives CASSPRGGLDTQYF.

This sequence joins TRBV25-1 and TRBJ2-1; TRBD1 matches 9 bases. Trimming cost V 3 bases and J 4 bases; bases outside gene matches: 7. The CDR3 runs to 16 residues. Germline loops: CDR1 MGHDK, CDR2 SYGVNS. CDR3 nucleotide sequence: TGTGCCAGCAGTGACCCCAGTGACAGGGGGTACAATGAGCAGTTCTTC. This codes for CASSDPSDRGYNEQFF. Drawing the rest from reference TRBV25-1 and TRBJ2-1, the complete variable domain is EADIYQTPRYLVIGTGKKITLECSQTMGHDKMYWYQQDPGMELHLIHYSYGVNSTEKGDLSSESTVSRIRTEHFPLTLESARPSHTSQYLCASSDPSDRGYNEQFFGPGTRLTVL.

The CDR3 coding sequence is TGCGCCAGCAGCCAAGGGGGACAGGGGATAGGAGATACGCAGTATTTT. Amino acid sequence: CASSQGGQGIGDTQYF. The rearrangement joins TRBV4-1 to TRBJ2-3; 10 nucleotides line up with TRBD1. This CDR3 is built from 16 residues. Germline V lookup: CDR1 MGHRA, CDR2 YSYEKL. Germline trimming cut 1 base from V and 5 bases from J; bases unmatched to any gene: 6.

This chain uses TRBV6-1 with TRBJ1-1, with 10 bases matching TRBD1. This CDR3 comprises 16 residues. CDR1 MNHNS and CDR2 SASEGT come from the germline V gene. The V and J ends lost 0 bases and 7 bases, in that order; junction bases with no gene match: 8. The CDR3 protein is CASSEATGTGDDEAFF. The CDR3 region has the DNA TGTGCCAGCAGTGAAGCGACGGGGACAGGGGACGATGAAGCTTTCTTT.

The V gene is TRBV9, the J gene TRBJ1-4, with 10 nucleotides matching TRBD1. Germline values: CDR1 SGDLS, CDR2 YYNGEE. With 0 bases clipped from V and 4 bases from J, the junction kept 3 bases outside the gene matches. This CDR3 comprises 16 residues. The CDR3 loop reads CASSVGRTGGNEKLFF. The CDR3 bases are TGTGCCAGCAGCGTAGGTCGGACAGGGGGTAATGAAAAACTGTTTTTT.

V is TRBV5-6 and J is TRBJ1-5, with 9 bases matching TRBD1. This CDR3 spans 14 amino acids. Germline loops: CDR1 SGHDT, CDR2 YYEEEE. Trimming cost V 2 bases and J 8 bases; bases outside gene matches: 5. CDR3: CASSLIQGAEPQHF. CDR3 DNA: TGTGCCAGCAGCTTAATACAGGGGGCCGAGCCCCAGCATTTT.

The chain joins TRBV2 to TRBJ1-2; TRBD1 matches at 7 bases. V shed 4 bases and J 4 bases; nucleotides not matched to a gene: 9. Germline V lookup: CDR1 SNHLY, CDR2 FYNNEI. The CDR3 is made up of 15 amino acids. The CDR3 sequence: CASSGTIQGTYGYTF. The CDR3 nucleotides are TGTGCCAGCAGTGGAACGATACAGGGGACCTATGGCTACACCTTC.

V gene TRBV7-9 combines with J gene TRBJ2-2; TRBD2 is a possible D gene (6 bases). Deletions cut 6 bases from V and 0 bases from J, with 8 bases between. CDR1 and CDR2 (germline): SEHNR, FQNEAQ (reference sequence). The CDR3 covers 14 residues. The CDR3 DNA reads as TGTGCCAGCAGGGGAGGCTCGAACACCGGGGAGCTGTTTTTT. Encoded protein: CASRGGSNTGELFF.

The chain combines TRBV13 with TRBJ2-7; tentative D call: TRBD2 (6 bases). CDR3 length: 14 residues. V dropped 2 bases and J dropped 3 bases, with 11 bases sitting between them. Germline CDR1 PRHDT, CDR2 FYEKMQ (reference sequence). CDR3 sequence reads: CASSLTWGGYEQYF. CDR3 in DNA: TGTGCCAGCAGCTTAACATGGGGAGGCTACGAGCAGTACTTC.

The chain joins TRBV16 to TRBJ2-7; D is possibly TRBD2 (6 bases). The CDR3 loop spans 15 amino acids. Germline-derived CDR1 and CDR2 are KGHSY and FQNENV. Between the trimmed V and J ends, which lost 4 bases and 7 bases, there was a span of 20 bases. The CDR3 DNA reads as TGTGCCAGCAGCCCCTGGGGGGAGAAGATAGGGGAGCAGTACTTC. Protein product: CASSPWGEKIGEQYF.

V is TRBV16 and J is TRBJ1-2; TRBD1 matches 8 bases. The CDR3 totals 15 residues. Trimming took 0 bases from V and 7 from J; bases not matched to a gene: 7. The V gene's germline CDR1 is KGHSY and CDR2 FQNENV. CDR3 DNA sequence: TGTGCCAGCAGCCAATCGCTAGGGACAGGACGTGGCTACACCTTC. Translation gives CASSQSLGTGRGYTF.

As DNA, the CDR3 is TGTGCCAGCACCGGGACAGAATCTTATGGCTACACCTTC. It encodes CASTGTESYGYTF. The chain uses TRBV7-9 and TRBJ1-2, with 7 bases lining up with TRBD1. The CDR3 loop spans 13 amino acids. CDR1 is SEHNR and CDR2 is FQNEAQ in the germline V gene (reference sequence). V was clipped by 7 bases and J by 5 bases; unmatched bases: 7. Combining the CDR3 with reference TRBV7-9 and TRBJ1-2 gives the whole variable domain DTGVSQNPRHKITKRGQNVTFRCDPISEHNRLYWYRQTLGQGPEFLTYFQNEAQLEKSRLLSDRFSAERPKGSFSTLEIQRTEQGDSAMYLCASTGTESYGYTFGSGTRLTVV.